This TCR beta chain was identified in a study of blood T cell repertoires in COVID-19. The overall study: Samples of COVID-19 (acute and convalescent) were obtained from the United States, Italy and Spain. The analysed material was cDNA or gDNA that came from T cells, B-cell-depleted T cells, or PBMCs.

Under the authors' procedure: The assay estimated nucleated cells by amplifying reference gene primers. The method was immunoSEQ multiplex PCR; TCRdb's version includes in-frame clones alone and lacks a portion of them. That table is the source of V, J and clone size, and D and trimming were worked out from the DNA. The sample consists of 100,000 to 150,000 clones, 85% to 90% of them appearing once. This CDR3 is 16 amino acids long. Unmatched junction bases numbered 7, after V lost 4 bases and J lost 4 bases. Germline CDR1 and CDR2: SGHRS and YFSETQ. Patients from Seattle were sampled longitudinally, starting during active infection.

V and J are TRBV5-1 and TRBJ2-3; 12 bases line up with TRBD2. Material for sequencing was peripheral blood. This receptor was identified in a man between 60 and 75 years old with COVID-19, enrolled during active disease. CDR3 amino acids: CASSPPTSGGADTQYF. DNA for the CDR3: TGCGCCAGCAGCCCACCGACTAGCGGGGGAGCAGATACGCAGTATTTT. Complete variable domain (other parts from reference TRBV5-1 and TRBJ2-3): KAGVTQTPRYLIKTRGQQVTLSCSPISGHRSVSWYQQTPGQGLQFLFEYFSETQRNKGNFPGRFSGRQFSNSRSEMNVSTLELGDSALYLCASSPPTSGGADTQYFGPGTRLTVL.